The 24 T cell receptor beta chains below come from one sample, sequenced in a study of CD8+CD57+ T cells in acquired aplastic anemia. All sequencing subjects had displayed CD8+CD57+ cell expansion on flow cytometry. Genomic DNA served as template for TCR beta VDJ and CDR3 profiling. TCRdb independently ran MiXCR on the reads; one entry per CDR3 protein. The repertoire includes under 200,000 distinct CDR3 sequences, approximately 48% of them detected once, and around 2% sits in the top ten. The sample comprised sorted CD4+, CD8+, or CD8+CD57+ T cells (not recorded which) from PBMCs. The receptors originated from a human donor with aplastic anemia.

This clonotype was counted many times. V gene TRBV7-8 combines with J gene TRBJ1-5, with TRBD1 matching 8 bases. J was trimmed by 1 base and V by 5 bases; bases with no gene match: 4. Per the germline V gene, CDR1 is SGHVS and CDR2 is FQNEAQ. This CDR3 is 15 amino acids long. The CDR3: CASSTTGVSNQPQHF. CDR3 DNA sequence: TGTGCCAGCAGCACGACAGGGGTGAGCAATCAGCCCCAGCATTTT.

This clonotype was seen repeatedly, ten times or more. The V and J genes are TRBV5-1 and TRBJ2-5; 11 positions agree with TRBD2. V lost 3 bases to trimming and J lost 4 bases; unmatched junction nucleotides: 8. Germline lookup yields CDR1 SGHRS and CDR2 YFSETQ. The length of the CDR3 is 16 residues. The CDR3 loop reads CASSYGLAGPVETQYF. In DNA, the CDR3 is TGCGCCAGCAGCTACGGACTAGCGGGTCCCGTAGAGACCCAGTACTTC.

This clonotype turned up a few times. V gene TRBV2 combines with J gene TRBJ1-6, with D hard to call. In germline, CDR1 is SNHLY, CDR2 FYNNEI. Trimming removed 8 bases at V and 10 bases at J, with 18 bases between. The CDR3 runs to 14 residues. The chain's CDR3 is CASQRLVGSSPLHF. The CDR3 bases are TGTGCCAGCCAGAGGTTGGTAGGATCCTCACCCCTCCACTTT.

Points on this clonotype: A single base separates this from a much larger clone, so it may be a read error. The V and J genes are TRBV5-6 and TRBJ2-2; D is perhaps TRBD1 (7 bases). The CDR3 sequence is 15 residues long. V was cut by 5 bases and J by 3 bases, with 14 bases left in between. Germline V gene data show CDR1 as SGHDT and CDR2 as YYEEEE. CDR3: CASRRQGGDTGELFF. In DNA form, the CDR3 reads TGTGCCAGCAGAAGACAGGGCGGGGACACCGGGGAGCTGTTTTTT. The whole variable domain, filled in from reference TRBV5-6 and TRBJ2-2, reads DAGVTQSPTHLIKTRGQQVTLRCSPKSGHDTVSWYQQALGQGPQFIFQYYEEEERQRGNFPDRFSGHQFPNYSSELNVNALLLGDSALYLCASRRQGGDTGELFFGEGSRLTVL.

Many counts were recorded for this clonotype. The chain employs TRBV15 and TRBJ1-5; no firm D call. Germline values: CDR1 LNHNV, CDR2 YYDKDF (reference sequence). The V and J ends lost 5 bases and 1 base respectively, with 12 bases between them. CDR3 length equals 15 residues. The CDR3 nucleotides read TGTGCCACCAGCTTCGAACTGGGGAGCAATCAGCCCCAGCATTTT. Amino acid sequence: CATSFELGSNQPQHF.

This clonotype was recorded at least ten times. The rearrangement uses TRBV10-3 and TRBJ1-1, with TRBD1 identical over 8 bases. J lost 5 bases, V lost 7 bases, and 9 bases had no gene match. The V gene's germline CDR1 is ENHRY and CDR2 SYGVKD. The CDR3 loop spans 14 amino acids. In DNA form, the CDR3 reads TGTGCCATCACTTTCGGACAGGGAGGTACTGAAGCTTTCTTT. It is translated as CAITFGQGGTEAFF.

This chain connects TRBV25-1 to TRBJ1-6, with D possibly matching TRBD1 (5 bases). The germline gives CDR1 MGHDK, CDR2 SYGVNS. The length of the CDR3 is 18 residues. Trimming shortened V by 4 bases and J by 1 base, and 17 bases separated the two germline ends. The DNA of the CDR3 is TGTGCCAGCAGTGGAACAGGATCCAAAAATTCCTATAATTCACCCCTCCACTTT. This gives the protein CASSGTGSKNSYNSPLHF.

This clonotype has a handful of counts. The chain joins TRBV12-3 or TRBV12-4 to TRBJ2-1, with D maybe TRBD1 (6 bases). The CDR3 is made up of 18 amino acids. V shed 8 bases and J shed 7 bases, with 30 bases lying between them. The CDR3 is CASHQLNLLEGVKNEQFF. Here the CDR3 DNA reads TGTGCCAGCCACCAGCTGAATTTGCTAGAGGGGGTAAAGAATGAGCAGTTCTTC.

The rearrangement joins TRBV28 to TRBJ2-3; 9 bases match TRBD1. Trimming took 5 bases from V and 1 from J; bases not matched to a gene: 4. Germline V gives CDR1 MDHEN, CDR2 SYDVKM. The CDR3 consists of 15 residues. The CDR3 DNA reads TGTGCCAGCAGTCCCGACAGGGGGGGCACAGATACGCAGTATTTT. It specifies CASSPDRGGTDTQYF.

The sample holds a few counts of this clonotype. The chain has TRBV7-8 and TRBJ1-1, with D unclear. Germline V CDR1 and CDR2: SGHVS, FQNEAQ. This CDR3 comprises 15 residues. Trimming removed 3 bases at V and 6 bases at J, with 17 bases between. The CDR3 loop is CASSLAWVGVSEAFF. DNA of the CDR3: TGTGCCAGCAGCTTGGCTTGGGTGGGAGTCTCTGAAGCTTTCTTT.

This clonotype appeared a few times. A clone one base away is much larger, so this may be a read error. V gene TRBV3-1 combines with J gene TRBJ2-7, with a weak D call TRBD1 (5 bases). The CDR3 totals 14 residues. The V end was cut by 6 bases, the J end by 6 bases, with 18 bases between. Per germline, CDR1 LGHDT and CDR2 YNNKEL (reference sequence). CDR3 region: CASSLTVGNPEQYF. The CDR3 DNA reads as TGTGCCAGCAGTTTGACAGTGGGCAACCCCGAGCAGTACTTC.

This clonotype was detected many times. This chain links TRBV18 with TRBJ1-2, with 7 bases fitting TRBD1. CDR1 and CDR2 from the germline V gene are KGHSH and LQKENI. With V trimmed by 1 base and J by 4 bases, 6 bases remained unmatched. The CDR3 spans 15 residues. The CDR3 protein is CASSPLRDSGYGYTF. The DNA of the CDR3 is TGTGCCAGCTCACCACTAAGGGACAGCGGCTATGGCTACACCTTC.

Ten or more counts support this clonotype. J is TRBJ2-1 and V is TRBV24-1; D uncertain. The germline gives CDR1 KGHDR, CDR2 SFDVKD. V was trimmed by 3 bases and J by 0 bases, leaving 11 bases between them. This CDR3 has 16 residues. The CDR3 sequence is CATSDPLRSSYNEQFF. The CDR3 coding sequence is TGTGCCACCAGTGATCCCCTCCGAAGCTCCTACAATGAGCAGTTCTTC.

The chain is built from TRBV2 and TRBJ2-7; D unresolved. The V gene's germline CDR1 is SNHLY and CDR2 FYNNEI. Between the trimmed V and J ends, which lost 7 bases and 1 base, there was a span of 8 bases. CDR3 length: 12 residues. The DNA of the CDR3 is TGTGCCAGCAACTTGGCGTCCTACGAGCAGTACTTC. Protein product: CASNLASYEQYF. Using reference TRBV2 and TRBJ2-7 for the parts outside the CDR3, the full variable domain is EPEVTQTPSHQVTQMGQEVILRCVPISNHLYFYWYRQILGQKVEFLVSFYNNEISEKSEIFDDQFSVERPDGSNFTLKIRSTKLEDSAMYFCASNLASYEQYFGPGTRLTVT.

The chain is built from TRBV7-9 and TRBJ1-6; D gene unclear. Per the germline V gene, CDR1 is SEHNR and CDR2 is FQNEAQ (reference sequence). The CDR3 sequence is 15 residues long. The V and J ends lost 0 bases and 7 bases respectively, with 10 bases between them. CDR3 in amino acids: CASSLASIYNSPLHF. In nucleotides, the CDR3 is TGTGCCAGCAGCTTAGCGTCAATATACAATTCACCCCTCCACTTT.

Details on this clonotype: This may stem from a read error, because a much larger clone lies one nucleotide away. The chain joins TRBV5-4 to TRBJ1-2; 9 nucleotides agree with TRBD1. The CDR3 covers 16 residues. V dropped 3 bases and J dropped 6; count of bases not matched to a gene: 12. The germline V gene encodes CDR1 SGHNT and CDR2 YYREEE (reference sequence). CDR3 region: CASSSPTGGGGHGYTF. In DNA form, the CDR3 reads TGTGCCAGCAGCTCCCCAACAGGGGGCGGTGGCCATGGCTACACCTTC.

This clonotype was seen a few times. The chain carries TRBV20-1 and TRBJ1-6; no reliable D call. Germline V gene sequence: CDR1 DFQATT, CDR2 SNEGSKA (reference sequence). The CDR3 runs 14 residues. The V end was cut by 5 bases, the J end by 7 bases, with 15 bases between. The CDR3 DNA reads as TGCAGTGCTCGACGGTCGGTCGTGAATTCACCCCTCCACTTT. Translation gives CSARRSVVNSPLHF.

The chain uses TRBV7-2 and TRBJ2-2, with 9 bases fitting TRBD2. Germline trimming cut 5 bases from V and 5 bases from J; bases unmatched to any gene: 12. Germline V gives CDR1 SGHTA, CDR2 FQGNSA. The CDR3 consists of 17 residues. In DNA, the CDR3 is TGTGCCAGCAGCAAAGCGGGAGGAGATACAGCGACCGGGGAGCTGTTTTTT. Amino acid sequence: CASSKAGGDTATGELFF.

This clonotype was seen ten or more times. V is TRBV5-1 and J is TRBJ1-1; D remains ambiguous. Trimming took off 0 bases at V and 0 bases at J, with 6 bases between the two ends. CDR1 SGHRS and CDR2 YFSETQ come from the germline V gene. This CDR3 spans 14 amino acids. CDR3 coding DNA: TGCGCCAGCAGCTTGGTGCAGATGAACACTGAAGCTTTCTTT. Its protein product is CASSLVQMNTEAFF.

The chain carries TRBV9 and TRBJ2-5; TRBD2 matches at 13 bases. V lost 4 bases, J lost 3 bases, and 6 bases stayed unmatched. The CDR3 consists of 16 residues. Germline V gives CDR1 SGDLS, CDR2 YYNGEE. The CDR3 coding sequence is TGTGCCAGCAGCTCGGGACTAGCGGGGAAGAAAGAGACCCAGTACTTC. It encodes CASSSGLAGKKETQYF. Based on the CDR3 plus reference TRBV9 and TRBJ2-5, the full variable domain is DSGVTQTPKHLITATGQRVTLRCSPRSGDLSVYWYQQSLDQGLQFLIQYYNGEERAKGNILERFSAQQFPDLHSELNLSSLELGDSALYFCASSSGLAGKKETQYFGPGTRLLVL.

The chain has TRBV5-1 and TRBJ2-7, with 9 positions matching TRBD1. With 0 bases clipped from V and 0 bases from J, the junction kept 10 bases outside the gene matches. Germline V lookup: CDR1 SGHRS, CDR2 YFSETQ. The length of the CDR3 is 18 residues. CDR3 DNA: TGCGCCAGCAGCTTGGAGGGACAGGGAATGCTAGTCTCCTACGAGCAGTACTTC. It encodes CASSLEGQGMLVSYEQYF.

This clonotype was seen only a few times. V and J are TRBV29-1 and TRBJ2-7; 7 bases agree with TRBD1. Unmatched junction bases numbered 12, after V lost 8 bases and J lost 5 bases. Germline CDR1 reads SQVTM; CDR2 reads ANQGSEA. The CDR3 runs to 13 residues. The CDR3 sequence is CSTESDRSNEQYF. CDR3 DNA sequence: TGCAGCACCGAATCGGACAGGTCGAACGAGCAGTACTTC.

The gene calls are TRBV19 and TRBJ1-3; 7 bases match TRBD1. The CDR3 is made up of 16 amino acids. The J segment lost 4 bases and the V segment lost 6 bases, leaving 12 bases of the junction unmatched. CDR1 and CDR2 from the germline V gene are LNHDA and SQIVND (reference sequence). The chain's CDR3 is CASRGRQGLRGNTIYF. CDR3 sequence (DNA): TGTGCCAGTAGGGGACGACAGGGATTAAGAGGAAACACCATATATTTT.

The sample holds many counts of this clonotype. J is TRBJ1-6 and V is TRBV3-1; possibly TRBD1 for D (6 bases). The CDR3 spans 12 residues. Trimming removed 2 bases at V and 15 bases at J, with 11 bases between. The germline V gene has CDR1 LGHDT and CDR2 YNNKEL (reference sequence). Written as DNA, the CDR3 is TGTGCCAGCAGCCAAACAGGGTTAGGCCTCCACTTT. Amino acids: CASSQTGLGLHF.